The 21 T cell receptor beta chains below come from one sample, sequenced in a study of cytomegalovirus exposure and HLA in healthy donors. This PCR relied on a set of 60 Vbeta primers and 13 Jbeta primers. Here immunoSEQ multiplex PCR was the method, and the copy in TCRdb shows in-frame clones only, minus some. The data contain around 94,000 clones, 60% to 85% of them seen just once; the ten biggest clones take up roughly 5%. Sequences were obtained from PBMCs. Receptor source: a woman in her thirties or forties in good health and CMV-seronegative.

The chain joins TRBV11-2 to TRBJ2-1, with unresolved D. Germline V gives CDR1 SGHAT, CDR2 FQNNGV. The CDR3 spans 13 residues. Trimming shortened V by 2 bases and J by 9 bases, and 11 bases separated the two germline ends. Here the CDR3 DNA reads TGTGCCAGCAGCTTACCCTTTGTCGGTGAGCAGTTCTTC. Its protein is CASSLPFVGEQFF.

The gene calls are TRBV2 and TRBJ1-1; D is undetermined. V shed 6 bases and J shed 4 bases, with 12 bases lying between them. The CDR3 runs to 13 residues. Looked up from germline, CDR1 is SNHLY and CDR2 is FYNNEI. CDR3 sequence (DNA): TGTGCCAGCAGCGTTTCAACTTTCACTGAAGCTTTCTTT. Amino acid sequence: CASSVSTFTEAFF.

The J gene is TRBJ2-3, the V gene TRBV5-1; 10 positions agree with TRBD2. The V gene's germline CDR1 is SGHRS and CDR2 YFSETQ. The V gene end was trimmed by 0 bases and the J gene end by 3 bases; junction bases not matched to a gene: 4. There are 16 residues in the CDR3. The CDR3 region is CASSLVLSGGTDTQYF. In DNA form, the CDR3 reads TGCGCCAGCAGCTTGGTCCTTAGCGGGGGGACAGATACGCAGTATTTT.

This clone was counted between two and nine times. This sequence joins TRBV5-1 and TRBJ1-2; 7 nucleotides align to TRBD1. The CDR3 is 12 amino acids. The germline gives CDR1 SGHRS, CDR2 YFSETQ. Germline trimming cut 4 bases from V and 6 bases from J; bases unmatched to any gene: 3. The CDR3 DNA follows: TGCGCCAGCAGCCAGGGGACAGATGGCTACACCTTC. This gives the protein CASSQGTDGYTF.

The gene calls are TRBV4-1 and TRBJ2-7; TRBD2 is a possible D gene (5 bases). The CDR3 spans 14 residues. V was trimmed by 4 bases and J by 1 base, leaving 11 bases between them. Germline V gene data show CDR1 as MGHRA and CDR2 as YSYEKL. Here the CDR3 DNA reads TGCGCCAGCAGCCGGACTGTACCTTCCTACGAGCAGTACTTC. Protein product: CASSRTVPSYEQYF.

The chain joins TRBV9 to TRBJ2-1, with D hard to call. Trimming left V 1 base short and J 9 bases short, with 11 bases between. In germline, CDR1 is SGDLS, CDR2 YYNGEE. CDR3 length: 13 amino acids. The CDR3 sequence is CASSVITASEQFF. CDR3 coding DNA: TGTGCCAGCAGCGTAATCACAGCAAGTGAGCAGTTCTTC. The complete variable domain, with remaining parts taken from reference TRBV9 and TRBJ2-1, reads DSGVTQTPKHLITATGQRVTLRCSPRSGDLSVYWYQQSLDQGLQFLIQYYNGEERAKGNILERFSAQQFPDLHSELNLSSLELGDSALYFCASSVITASEQFFGPGTRLTVL.

The V gene is TRBV7-6, the J gene TRBJ1-1; D uncertain. Per germline, CDR1 SGHVS and CDR2 FNYEAQ. The CDR3 is made up of 16 amino acids. Trimming left V 1 base short and J 2 bases short, with 14 bases between. For the CDR3, the DNA is TGTGCCAGCAGCTTAGGATCGGCGGGATCAAACACTGAAGCTTTCTTT. Residues: CASSLGSAGSNTEAFF.

The chain joins TRBV19 to TRBJ2-7; possibly TRBD1 for D (5 bases). The CDR3 spans 12 residues. Trimming shortened V by 3 bases and J by 7 bases, and 10 bases separated the two germline ends. The germline gives CDR1 LNHDA, CDR2 SQIVND (reference sequence). The CDR3: CASSILAGEQYF. As DNA, the CDR3 is TGTGCCAGTAGTATTCTGGCAGGGGAGCAGTACTTC. Looking up the rest from reference TRBV19 and TRBJ2-7 gives the full variable domain: DGGITQSPKYLFRKEGQNVTLSCEQNLNHDAMYWYRQDPGQGLRLIYYSQIVNDFQKGDIAEGYSVSREKKESFPLTVTSAQKNPTAFYLCASSILAGEQYFGPGTRLTVT.

The rearrangement joins TRBV25-1 to TRBJ2-3; D remains ambiguous. From germline, CDR1 is MGHDK and CDR2 SYGVNS. The CDR3 totals 12 residues. Trimming removed 4 bases from V and 5 bases from J, with 7 bases in between. The CDR3 protein is CASSGYRDTQYF. CDR3 nucleotides: TGTGCCAGCAGTGGGTACAGAGATACGCAGTATTTT.

This clone was found once. The rearrangement links TRBV29-1 to TRBJ2-7; 7 bases align to TRBD1. The V segment lost 0 bases and the J segment 2 bases; nucleotides outside the gene matches: 10. The CDR3 totals 16 residues. CDR1 and CDR2 (germline): SQVTM, ANQGSEA. The CDR3 loop reads CSVEDSEGASPYEQYF. CDR3 DNA: TGCAGCGTTGAAGATTCTGAGGGGGCGAGTCCCTACGAGCAGTACTTC.

V gene TRBV30 combines with J gene TRBJ2-7; 7 nucleotides agree with TRBD2. The CDR3 sequence is 14 residues long. Germline loops: CDR1 GTSNPN, CDR2 SVGIG (reference sequence). With V trimmed by 3 bases and J by 1 base, 6 bases remained unmatched. This chain's CDR3 is CAWSWSGASYEQYF. CDR3 bases: TGTGCCTGGAGCTGGAGCGGGGCGTCCTACGAGCAGTACTTC.

This sequence joins TRBV7-3 and TRBJ2-3; D is undetermined. Germline assignment: CDR1 SGHTA and CDR2 FQGTGA. The V end lost 5 bases, the J end lost 2 bases, and 5 bases lay between the germline ends. The CDR3 sequence is 12 residues long. CDR3 nucleotide sequence: TGTGCCAGCAGCCCCAACACAGATACGCAGTATTTT. Residues: CASSPNTDTQYF.

The J gene is TRBJ1-1, the V gene TRBV27; 8 bases are shared with TRBD1. Germline values: CDR1 MNHEY, CDR2 SMNVEV (reference sequence). The V gene end was trimmed by 5 bases and the J gene end by 3 bases; junction bases not matched to a gene: 8. There are 15 residues in the CDR3. CDR3 residues: CASSPRTGWDTEAFF. The CDR3 coding sequence is TGTGCCAGCAGTCCCCGGACAGGGTGGGACACTGAAGCTTTCTTT.

The rearrangement links TRBV2 to TRBJ2-1, with a weak D call TRBD1 (5 bases). The V end lost 4 bases, the J end lost 14 bases, and 18 bases lay between the germline ends. From germline, CDR1 is SNHLY and CDR2 FYNNEI. The CDR3 is 13 residues long. The CDR3 here is CASSVPGHPEEFF. CDR3 in DNA: TGTGCCAGCAGTGTTCCTGGACACCCAGAGGAGTTCTTC.

This sequence joins TRBV5-1 and TRBJ2-2; maybe TRBD2 (6 bases). The CDR3 extends over 15 amino acids. Trimming took off 4 bases at V and 3 bases at J, with 13 bases between the two ends. Germline V gene lookup returns CDR1 SGHRS and CDR2 YFSETQ. CDR3 in DNA: TGCGCCAGCAGCGGATGGACTACTTACACCGGGGAGCTGTTTTTT. Its protein is CASSGWTTYTGELFF.

The V and J genes are TRBV19 and TRBJ1-3; D unclear. The CDR3 covers 16 residues. Per germline, CDR1 LNHDA and CDR2 SQIVND (reference sequence). With 1 base removed from V and 2 bases from J, the gap between germline ends came to 12 bases. The CDR3 DNA is TGTGCCAGTAGTATAGGAGGGCCCGTGCCTGGAAACACCATATATTTT. Its translation is CASSIGGPVPGNTIYF.

The genes are TRBV5-5 and TRBJ2-5; D is unresolved. CDR3 length: 15 amino acids. Germline-derived CDR1 and CDR2 are SGHKS and YYEKEE (reference sequence). Trimming shortened V by 4 bases and J by 1 base, and 14 bases separated the two germline ends. CDR3 protein: CASSTNVAGQETQYF. The DNA for the CDR3 is TGTGCCAGCAGCACGAACGTCGCAGGCCAAGAGACCCAGTACTTC.

The chain carries TRBV21-1 and TRBJ2-3; TRBD2, as called in the table, went unchecked against the DNA. TRBV21-1 is listed as a pseudogene. The CDR3 runs 15 residues. The CDR3 nucleotides are TGTGCCAGCAGCAACTACGGGGGAAGCACAGATACGCAGTATTTT. Its protein is CASSNYGGSTDTQYF.

This chain uses TRBV7-2 with TRBJ1-2; 8 nucleotides match TRBD1. Trimming at V came to 1 base and at J to 7 bases, leaving 5 bases not matched to a gene. CDR3 length: 14 residues. CDR1 is SGHTA and CDR2 is FQGNSA in the germline V gene. The DNA for the CDR3 is TGTGCCAGCAGCTTAGTCCCGGACAGGGCTGGCTACACCTTC. Protein product: CASSLVPDRAGYTF.

This clone was seen only once. The chain links TRBV29-1 to TRBJ2-5; D perhaps matches TRBD2 (8 bases). V lost 8 bases and J lost 4, with 14 bases in between. CDR1 SQVTM and CDR2 ANQGSEA come from the germline V gene. The CDR3 runs to 12 residues. The CDR3 here is CSSGRGPETQYF. CDR3 nucleotide sequence: TGCAGCTCCGGGAGGGGGCCAGAGACCCAGTACTTC.

The V gene is TRBV29-1, the J gene TRBJ1-2, with D possibly being TRBD1 (6 bases). The CDR3 sequence is 12 residues long. CDR1 is SQVTM, CDR2 ANQGSEA, per germline. The ends were cut back, 7 bases at V and 6 bases at J, with 15 bases in the middle. The CDR3 sequence is CSGRGGAHGYTF. CDR3 sequence (DNA): TGCAGCGGTCGTGGGGGGGCGCATGGCTACACCTTC.